These T cell receptor beta chains were read from a single sample in a study of OX40 agonist ivuxolimab in advanced cancers. Assay: immunoSEQ multiplex PCR; the TCRdb copy retains only in-frame clones and omits some. The data contain about 62,000 clones, roughly 85% of them singletons. This specimen consisted of CD4+ or CD8+ T cells sorted from blood, obtained in a trial of the OX40 agonist ivuxolimab. The receptors stem from an adult with an advanced solid tumor such as melanoma, head and neck, liver or kidney cancer. Both conserved end residues are part of each CDR3. D genes are given only for firm matches. The listing skips clone size in some rows; elsewhere it reads once, few, many or a size class.

J,D,size,V,DNA,CDR3
TRBJ2-7,TRBD1,NA,TRBV11-2,TGTGCCAGCAGCTTAGTTCAGGGGGCGCGAGAGCAGTACTTC,CASSLVQGAREQYF
TRBJ1-5,TRBD1,few,TRBV6-5,TGTGCCAGCGCTCCGGGACAGGGGGCTGGACAGCCCCAGCATTTT,CASAPGQGAGQPQHF
TRBJ1-1,NA,NA,TRBV10-3,TGTGCCATCAGTGAAAACACCGTGAACACTGAAGCTTTCTTT,CAISENTVNTEAFF
TRBJ2-7,NA,NA,TRBV5-1,TGCGCCAGCAGCTTGGACGGCGGAAGCACCTACGAGCAGTACTTC,CASSLDGGSTYEQYF
TRBJ1-4,NA,few,TRBV28,TGTGCCAGCAGCCCTACAGGGATAACTAATGAAAAACTGTTTTTT,CASSPTGITNEKLFF
TRBJ2-3,NA,NA,TRBV7-9,TGTGCCAGCAGCTTCTCGCGGTCTAGCACAGATACGCAGTATTTT,CASSFSRSSTDTQYF
TRBJ2-1,NA,NA,TRBV27,TGTGCCAGCAGTTTCGGCACAGGAGCCCCCTACAATGAGCAGTTCTTC,CASSFGTGAPYNEQFF
TRBJ2-1,TRBD2,NA,TRBV5-1,TGCGCCAGCAGCATTAGCGGGAGCCGGGAGGGGAAGTTCTTC,CASSISGSREGKFF
TRBJ1-1,NA,NA,TRBV5-4,TGTGCCAGCAGCTTGGAGGGCACTGAAGCTTTCTTT,CASSLEGTEAFF
TRBJ2-1,TRBD2,NA,TRBV6-5,TGTGCCAGTCAACTAGCGGGAGAAATGAATGAGCAGTTCTTC,CASQLAGEMNEQFF
TRBJ1-1,NA,NA,TRBV13,TGTGCCAGCAGCTTAGGGCAGGCCCCTGAAGCTTTCTTT,CASSLGQAPEAFF
TRBJ2-3,TRBD2,NA,TRBV10-3,TGTGCCATCAGTGAATCTCTAGCGGGAGAGGGCGATACGCAGTATTTT,CAISESLAGEGDTQYF
TRBJ2-1,TRBD2,NA,TRBV29-1,TGCAGCGTTGAGAGAAGCGGGAGCTCCTACAATGAGCAGTTCTTC,CSVERSGSSYNEQFF
TRBJ1-1,NA,NA,TRBV5-5,TGTGCCAGCAGCTTTAGATTGAACACTGAAGCTTTCTTT,CASSFRLNTEAFF